Listed below are T cell receptor beta chains from one sample, sequenced in a study of blood T cells in healthy people across ages. One entry per CDR3 protein results from TCRdb running MiXCR on the 5' RACE reads. The sample lists roughly 700,000 distinct CDR3 sequences, just under 25% occurring once. The sample was also linked to a second study, of T cells of mothers and their children.

The sequencing input was blood. The receptors come from a boy between 10 and 17 years old in good health. The CDR3 runs from the conserved cysteine through the conserved F or W. The order of the fields is V gene, J gene, D gene, clone size, CDR3 DNA, CDR3 protein. A D gene is named only where the DNA matches it firmly. Clone size appears in some rows only: once, few, many, or a class for an expanded clone.

TRBV7-3	TRBJ2-7	-	few	TGTGCCAGCAGCCCCGGGGGGCAGGGTTTTCACGAGCAGTACTTC	CASSPGGQGFHEQYF
TRBV27	TRBJ1-2	TRBD1	-	TGTGCCAGCAGTTTATCTGCTGGGACAGATTATGGTGGCTACACCTTC	CASSLSAGTDYGGYTF
TRBV7-9	TRBJ2-1	TRBD2	-	TGTGCCAGCAGCTTAGACGCGGGGGGGCAGTTCTTC	CASSLDAGGQFF
TRBV2	TRBJ2-2	-	many	TGTGCCAGCAGTGAAGCGACGAACACCGGGGAGCTGTTTTTT	CASSEATNTGELFF
TRBV29-1	TRBJ1-4	-	-	TGCAGCGTTGGGTGGGGTACTAATGAAAAACTGTTTTTT	CSVGWGTNEKLFF
TRBV20-1	TRBJ2-5	TRBD2	-	TGCAGTGCTAGGTCTAGACTAGCGGTTAGGGGAGAGACCCAGTACTTC	CSARSRLAVRGETQYF
TRBV20-1	TRBJ2-7	-	few	TGCAGTGCCACCGGGCCGGGGGACGTGGAGCAGTACTTC	CSATGPGDVEQYF
TRBV7-2	TRBJ2-5	-	few	TGTGCCAGCAGCCCCCTGGGCGGACCTTGGGGAGAGACCCAGTACTTC	CASSPLGGPWGETQYF
TRBV7-2	TRBJ1-2	-	-	TGTGCCAGCAGCGACGACAGCTTCTATGGCTACACCTTC	CASSDDSFYGYTF
TRBV20-1	TRBJ2-5	-	-	TGCAGTGCCCCTCCGGGGGCCGGGGAGACCCAGTACTTC	CSAPPGAGETQYF
TRBV12-3/TRBV12-4	TRBJ2-1	-	-	TGTGCCAGCAGTTTTACCCGGTGGGAGCAGTTCTTC	CASSFTRWEQFF
TRBV28	TRBJ2-4	-	-	TGTGCCAGCAGTTCGCACGAGCTAGCCAAAAACATTCAGTACTTC	CASSSHELAKNIQYF
TRBV4-1	TRBJ2-5	TRBD2	-	TGCGCCAGCAGCCTAGCGGGTTCTAGCGGGGGGACCCAGTCCTTC	CASSLAGSSGGTQSF
TRBV20-1	TRBJ2-3	TRBD2	few	TGCAGTGCTAGATCTACTGGACTAGCGGGAGAAGATACGCAGTATTTT	CSARSTGLAGEDTQYF
TRBV10-3	TRBJ2-2	-	-	TGTGCCATCGGTGGAGGATCGAACACCGGGGAGCTGTTTTTT	CAIGGGSNTGELFF
TRBV9	TRBJ2-1	TRBD1	-	TGTGCCAGCAGCGTGGGACAGGCCACCTACAATGAGCAGTTCTTC	CASSVGQATYNEQFF
TRBV7-3	TRBJ2-7	TRBD2	-	TGTGCCAGCAGTCCGACTAGCGGGTCGTACGGGCAGTACTTC	CASSPTSGSYGQYF
TRBV9	TRBJ1-2	-	-	TGTGCCAGCAGCGTAGGGCTTGCAGGGTCCGGCTACACCTTC	CASSVGLAGSGYTF
TRBV29-1	TRBJ2-6	-	-	TGCAGCGTTCTGGGGCCTGGGGCCAACGTCCTGACTTTC	CSVLGPGANVLTF
TRBV7-8	TRBJ1-6	-	-	TGTGCCAGCAGCTCCGAAGCAGGTCGTAATTCACCCCTCCACTTT	CASSSEAGRNSPLHF
TRBV20-1	TRBJ1-6	TRBD1	few	TGCAGTGCTAGAGTGGGACAGGGGAATTCACCCCTCCACTTT	CSARVGQGNSPLHF
TRBV5-1	TRBJ2-3	-	-	TGCGCCAGCAGCTTGGAAGGCCAACCCACTAGCACAGATACGCAGTATTTT	CASSLEGQPTSTDTQYF
TRBV12-3/TRBV12-4	TRBJ1-1	-	-	TGTGCCAGCAGTCCCCTGGCGGGGAACACTGAAGCTTTCTTT	CASSPLAGNTEAFF
TRBV4-1	TRBJ2-7	-	-	TGCGCCAGCAGCCAAAGAATGGACGAGCAGTACTTC	CASSQRMDEQYF
TRBV4-1	TRBJ1-2	TRBD1	-	TGCGCCAGCAGCCAAGGGCTTGACAGGGGAAACTATGGCTACACCTTC	CASSQGLDRGNYGYTF
TRBV27	TRBJ2-1	TRBD2	-	TGTGCCAGCAGTTTAATTTCTAGCGGGAGGGGATCCTACAATGAGCAGTTCTTC	CASSLISSGRGSYNEQFF
TRBV7-8	TRBJ2-1	TRBD2	-	TGTGCCAGCAGCTGGGGGGCTAGCGGGGGGCCCAATGAGCAGTTCTTC	CASSWGASGGPNEQFF
TRBV24-1	TRBJ1-5	-	-	TGTGCCACCAGTGGGGGGGGAGGGGAAAATCAGCCCCAGCATTTT	CATSGGGGENQPQHF
TRBV20-1	TRBJ2-7	-	few	TGCAGTGCAAAGAAGGGGGTGGTTAGGTCCTACGAGCAGTACTTC	CSAKKGVVRSYEQYF
TRBV6-1	TRBJ2-2	TRBD1	-	TGTGCCAGCAGTCGCGGGACAGGGAATCCTAGTCTCGTCGGGGAGCTGTTTTTT	CASSRGTGNPSLVGELFF
TRBV7-8	TRBJ2-1	-	-	TGTGCCAGCAGCTTAGTCCTCGCGAGGTCGGACAATGAGCAGTTCTTC	CASSLVLARSDNEQFF
TRBV19	TRBJ2-7	TRBD1	many	TGTGCCAGCAGCCCGGGACAGACCTACGAGCAGTACTTC	CASSPGQTYEQYF
TRBV28	TRBJ2-1	TRBD1	-	TGTGCCAGCACGATTGGACAGGACTCCTACAATGAGCAGTTCTTC	CASTIGQDSYNEQFF
TRBV7-2	TRBJ2-7	TRBD2	-	TGTGCCAGCAGCTCAAGACGGGATGCGGGAGTCGCCTACGAGCAGTACTTC	CASSSRRDAGVAYEQYF
TRBV12-5	TRBJ1-5	-	few	TGTGCTAGTGGTGCCGGCGGTCAGCCCCAGCATTTT	CASGAGGQPQHF
TRBV12-3/TRBV12-4	TRBJ1-3	-	-	TGTGCCAGCACCCAACTCTCCCCTGGAAACACCATATATTTT	CASTQLSPGNTIYF
TRBV7-2	TRBJ2-7	TRBD1	few	TGTGCCAGCAGCTTAATAGGGTCAAGGGGGCATCACGAGCAGTACTTC	CASSLIGSRGHHEQYF
TRBV12-3/TRBV12-4	TRBJ2-5	-	-	TGTGCCAGCGGGGGGGCTAGAGAGACCCAGTACTTC	CASGGARETQYF
TRBV29-1	TRBJ2-3	-	few	TGCAGCGCCTACTCGGGGTCCGATACGCAGTATTTT	CSAYSGSDTQYF
TRBV7-2	TRBJ2-2	-	-	TGTGCCAGCAGCTTAGGTGTTGGCGCCGGGGAGCTGTTTTTT	CASSLGVGAGELFF
TRBV28	TRBJ2-3	TRBD2	few	TGTGCCAGCGGGACTAGCGGGAGAGCGAATACGCAGTATTTT	CASGTSGRANTQYF
TRBV7-2	TRBJ2-7	TRBD2	-	TGTGCCAGCAGAGAACTAGCGGGGTACCGCTACGAGCAGTACTTC	CASRELAGYRYEQYF
TRBV6-6	TRBJ1-4	-	-	TGTGCCGGGAACAGCGCAACTAATGAAAAACTGTTTTTT	CAGNSATNEKLFF
TRBV12-3/TRBV12-4	TRBJ2-6	TRBD1	-	TGTGCCAGCAGCCAGGGACAGGGGCTCTCTGGGGCCAACGTCCTGACTTTC	CASSQGQGLSGANVLTF
TRBV19	TRBJ2-3	-	few	TGTGCCAGTAGTCCAAGCGGTTACACAGATACGCAGTATTTT	CASSPSGYTDTQYF
TRBV3-1	TRBJ2-1	TRBD1	few	TGTGCCAGCAGCCAAGAGACAGGGGTCGATGAGCAGTTCTTC	CASSQETGVDEQFF
TRBV7-2	TRBJ2-5	-	-	TGTGCCAGCAGCCAGTCCTCAGAGACCCAGTACTTC	CASSQSSETQYF
TRBV3-1	TRBJ2-7	TRBD2	-	TGTGCCAGCGGAAGCGGGGGCTCCTACGAGCAGTACTTC	CASGSGGSYEQYF
TRBV14	TRBJ2-1	TRBD2	-	TGTGCCAGCAGCCTGGGACTAGCGGGGCACAGTGAGCAGTTCTTC	CASSLGLAGHSEQFF
TRBV5-1	TRBJ2-4	TRBD2	-	TGCGCCAGCAGTCCCGGGACTAGCGATAACATTCAGTACTTC	CASSPGTSDNIQYF
TRBV12-3/TRBV12-4	TRBJ2-2	-	many	TGCGCCAGCAGCTTGGTCCCCGGGGAGCTGTTTTTT	CASSLVPGELFF
TRBV4-1	TRBJ2-4	-	-	TGCGCCAGCAGCCAAGTTGGGCAGTACATTCAGTACTTC	CASSQVGQYIQYF
TRBV12-3/TRBV12-4	TRBJ2-5	TRBD2	-	TGTGCCAGCAGCCCGACTAGCGGGAGGTCTGAGCAGTACTTC	CASSPTSGRSEQYF
TRBV7-2	TRBJ1-3	-	-	TGTGCCAGTGGGGCGGGAAACACCATATATTTT	CASGAGNTIYF
TRBV9	TRBJ2-7	TRBD2	-	TGTGCCAGCAGCGTAGACAGCGGGAGTAATACCCACGAGCAGTACTTC	CASSVDSGSNTHEQYF